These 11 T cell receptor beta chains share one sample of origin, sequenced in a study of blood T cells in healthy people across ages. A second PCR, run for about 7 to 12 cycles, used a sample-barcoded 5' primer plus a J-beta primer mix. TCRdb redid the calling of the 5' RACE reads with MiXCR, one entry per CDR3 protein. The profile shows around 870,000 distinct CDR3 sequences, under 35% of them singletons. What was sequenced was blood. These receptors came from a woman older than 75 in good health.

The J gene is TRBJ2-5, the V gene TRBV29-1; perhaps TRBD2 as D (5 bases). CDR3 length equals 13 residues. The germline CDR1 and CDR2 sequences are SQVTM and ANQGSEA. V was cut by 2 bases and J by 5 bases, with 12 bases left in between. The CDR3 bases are TGCAGCGTTGAATACGGGGTGGGCGAGACCCAGTACTTC. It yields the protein CSVEYGVGETQYF. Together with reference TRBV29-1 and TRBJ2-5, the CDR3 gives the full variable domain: SAVISQKPSRDICQRGTSLTIQCQVDSQVTMMFWYRQQPGQSLTLIATANQGSEATYESGFVIDKFPISRPNLTFSTLTVSNMSPEDSSIYLCSVEYGVGETQYFGPGTRLLVL.

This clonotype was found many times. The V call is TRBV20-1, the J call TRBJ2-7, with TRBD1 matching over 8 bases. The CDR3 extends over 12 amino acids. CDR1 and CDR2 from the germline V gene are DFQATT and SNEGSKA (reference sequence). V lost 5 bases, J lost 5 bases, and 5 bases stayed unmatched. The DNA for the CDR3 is TGCAGTGCTTTAGACAGGGGCGACGAGCAGTACTTC. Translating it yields CSALDRGDEQYF.

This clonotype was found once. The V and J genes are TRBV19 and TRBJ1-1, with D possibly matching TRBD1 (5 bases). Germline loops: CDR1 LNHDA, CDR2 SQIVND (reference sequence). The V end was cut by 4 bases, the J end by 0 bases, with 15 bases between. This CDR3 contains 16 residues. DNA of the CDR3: TGTGCCAGTAGTAATCCAGTCTGGGGCTTGAACACTGAAGCTTTCTTT. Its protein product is CASSNPVWGLNTEAFF.

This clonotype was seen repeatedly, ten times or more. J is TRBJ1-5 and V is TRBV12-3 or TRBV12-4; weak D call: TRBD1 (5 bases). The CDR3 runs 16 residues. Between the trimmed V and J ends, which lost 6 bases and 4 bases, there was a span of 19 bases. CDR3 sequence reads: CASSLRGRGGNQPQHF. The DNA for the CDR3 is TGTGCCAGCAGCCTTAGGGGTCGGGGAGGAAATCAGCCCCAGCATTTT.

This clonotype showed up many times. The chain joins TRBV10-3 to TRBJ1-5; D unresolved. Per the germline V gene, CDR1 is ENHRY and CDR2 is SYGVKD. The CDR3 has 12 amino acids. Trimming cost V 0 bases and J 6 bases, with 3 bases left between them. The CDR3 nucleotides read TGTGCCATCAGTGAGTCAACTCAGCCCCAGCATTTT. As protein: CAISESTQPQHF.

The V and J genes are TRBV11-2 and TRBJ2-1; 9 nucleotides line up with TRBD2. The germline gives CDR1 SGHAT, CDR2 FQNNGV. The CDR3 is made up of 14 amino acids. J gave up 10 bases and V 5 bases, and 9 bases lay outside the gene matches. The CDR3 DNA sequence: TGTGCCAGCAGCCAGACTAGCGGAGTTGGAGAGCAGTTCTTC. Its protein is CASSQTSGVGEQFF.

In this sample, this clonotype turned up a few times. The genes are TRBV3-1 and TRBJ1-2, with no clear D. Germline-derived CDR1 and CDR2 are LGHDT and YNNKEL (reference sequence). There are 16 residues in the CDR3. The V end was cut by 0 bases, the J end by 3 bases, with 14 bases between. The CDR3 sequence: CASSQDLRGGHYGYTF. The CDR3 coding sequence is TGTGCCAGCAGCCAAGATCTTCGAGGCGGACACTATGGCTACACCTTC.

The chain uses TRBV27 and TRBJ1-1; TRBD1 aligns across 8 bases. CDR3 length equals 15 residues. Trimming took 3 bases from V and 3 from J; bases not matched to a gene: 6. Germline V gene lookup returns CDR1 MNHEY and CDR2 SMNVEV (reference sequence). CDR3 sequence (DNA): TGTGCCAGCAGTTTCGTTAAACAGGGGGACACTGAAGCTTTCTTT. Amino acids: CASSFVKQGDTEAFF.

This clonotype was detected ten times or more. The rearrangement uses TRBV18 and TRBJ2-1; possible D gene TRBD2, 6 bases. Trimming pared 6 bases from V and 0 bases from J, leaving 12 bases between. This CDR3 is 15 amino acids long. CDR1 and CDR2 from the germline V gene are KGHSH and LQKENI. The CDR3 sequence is CASSGRGSSYNEQFF. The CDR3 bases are TGTGCCAGCTCCGGGCGGGGAAGCTCCTACAATGAGCAGTTCTTC.

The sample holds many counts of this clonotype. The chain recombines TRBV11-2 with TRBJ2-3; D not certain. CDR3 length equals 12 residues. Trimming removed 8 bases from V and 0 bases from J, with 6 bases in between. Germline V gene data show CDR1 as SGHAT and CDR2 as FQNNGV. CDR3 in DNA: TGTGCCAGCGCCCGTAGCACAGATACGCAGTATTTT. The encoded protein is CASARSTDTQYF.

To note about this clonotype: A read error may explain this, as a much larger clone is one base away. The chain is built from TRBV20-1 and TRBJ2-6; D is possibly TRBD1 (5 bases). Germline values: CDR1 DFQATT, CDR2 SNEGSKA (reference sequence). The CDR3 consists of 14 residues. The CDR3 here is CSAMEPLGANVRTF. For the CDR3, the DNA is TGCAGTGCTATGGAGCCCCTTGGGGCCAACGTCCGGACTTTC.